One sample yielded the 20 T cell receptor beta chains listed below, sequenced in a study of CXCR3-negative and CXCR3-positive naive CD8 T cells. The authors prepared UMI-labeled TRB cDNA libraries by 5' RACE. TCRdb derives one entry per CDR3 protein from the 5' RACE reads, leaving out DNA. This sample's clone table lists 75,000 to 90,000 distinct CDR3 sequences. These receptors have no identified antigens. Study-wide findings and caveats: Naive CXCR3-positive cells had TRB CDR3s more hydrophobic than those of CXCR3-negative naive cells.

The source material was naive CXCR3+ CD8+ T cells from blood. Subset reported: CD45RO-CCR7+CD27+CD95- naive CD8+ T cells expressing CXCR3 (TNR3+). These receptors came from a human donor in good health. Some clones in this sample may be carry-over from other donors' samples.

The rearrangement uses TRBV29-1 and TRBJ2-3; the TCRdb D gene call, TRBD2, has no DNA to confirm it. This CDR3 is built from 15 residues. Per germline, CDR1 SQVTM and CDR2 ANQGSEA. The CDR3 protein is CSVEGVGPFTDTQYF.

The CDR3 loop is CSVEGSGTGGWAETQYF. The genes are TRBV29-1 and TRBJ2-5; TCRdb's D gene call, TRBD1, goes unchecked for lack of DNA. The CDR3 sequence is 17 residues long. Looked up from germline, CDR1 is SQVTM and CDR2 is ANQGSEA.

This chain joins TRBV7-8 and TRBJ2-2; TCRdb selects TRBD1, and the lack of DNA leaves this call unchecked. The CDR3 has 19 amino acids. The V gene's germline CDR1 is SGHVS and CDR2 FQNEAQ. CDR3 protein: CASSLAVSDTGGWDGELFF.

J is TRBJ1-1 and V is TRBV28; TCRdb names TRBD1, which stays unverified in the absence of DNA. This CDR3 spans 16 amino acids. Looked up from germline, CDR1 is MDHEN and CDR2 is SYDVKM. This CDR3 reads CASSFQGIRMNTEAFF.

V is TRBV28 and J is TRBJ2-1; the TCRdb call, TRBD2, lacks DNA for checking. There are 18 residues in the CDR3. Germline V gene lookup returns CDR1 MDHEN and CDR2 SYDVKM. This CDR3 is CASSPGLSVWLMSNEQFF.

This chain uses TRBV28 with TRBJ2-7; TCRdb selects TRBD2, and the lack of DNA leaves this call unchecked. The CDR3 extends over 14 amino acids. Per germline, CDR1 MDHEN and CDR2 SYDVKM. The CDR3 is CASLGGGSPFEQYF.

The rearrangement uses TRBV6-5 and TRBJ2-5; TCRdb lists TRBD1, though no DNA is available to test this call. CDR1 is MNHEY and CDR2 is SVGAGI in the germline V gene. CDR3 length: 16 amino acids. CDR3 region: CASSPPGRVGQETQYF.

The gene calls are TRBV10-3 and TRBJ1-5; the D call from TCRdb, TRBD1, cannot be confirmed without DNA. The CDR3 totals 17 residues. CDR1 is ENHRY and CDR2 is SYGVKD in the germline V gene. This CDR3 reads CAISAHNRGVSNQPQHF.

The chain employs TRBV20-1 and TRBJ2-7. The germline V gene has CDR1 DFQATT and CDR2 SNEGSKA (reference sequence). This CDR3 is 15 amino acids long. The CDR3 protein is CSARDLRGTIYEQYF.

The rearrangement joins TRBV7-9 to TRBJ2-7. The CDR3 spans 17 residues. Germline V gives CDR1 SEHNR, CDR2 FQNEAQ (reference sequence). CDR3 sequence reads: CASSSYTAEFVSYEQYF.

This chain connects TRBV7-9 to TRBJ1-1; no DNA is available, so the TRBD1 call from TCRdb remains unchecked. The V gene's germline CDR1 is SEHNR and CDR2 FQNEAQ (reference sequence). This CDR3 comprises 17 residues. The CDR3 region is CASSLVTGGEYGTEAFF.

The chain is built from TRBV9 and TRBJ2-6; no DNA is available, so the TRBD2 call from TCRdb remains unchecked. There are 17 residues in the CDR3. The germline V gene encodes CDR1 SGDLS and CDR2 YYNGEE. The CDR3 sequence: CASSATDGWAGANVLTF.

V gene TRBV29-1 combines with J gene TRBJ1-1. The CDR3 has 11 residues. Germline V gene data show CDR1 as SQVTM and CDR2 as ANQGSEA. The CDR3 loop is CSGTLNTEAFF.

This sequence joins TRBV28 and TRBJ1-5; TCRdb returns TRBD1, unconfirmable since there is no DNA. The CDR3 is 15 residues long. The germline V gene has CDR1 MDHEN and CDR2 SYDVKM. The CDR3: CASSWGLGVGQPQHF.

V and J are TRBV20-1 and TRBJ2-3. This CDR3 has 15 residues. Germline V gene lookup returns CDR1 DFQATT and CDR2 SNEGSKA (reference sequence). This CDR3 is CSARATPISLDTQYF.

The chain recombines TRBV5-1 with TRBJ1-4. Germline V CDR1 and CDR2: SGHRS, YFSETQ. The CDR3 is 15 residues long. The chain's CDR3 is CASSLYARFGEKLFF.

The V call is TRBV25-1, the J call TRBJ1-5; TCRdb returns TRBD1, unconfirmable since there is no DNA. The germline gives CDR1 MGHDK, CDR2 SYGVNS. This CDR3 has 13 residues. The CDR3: CASSEARGQPQHF.

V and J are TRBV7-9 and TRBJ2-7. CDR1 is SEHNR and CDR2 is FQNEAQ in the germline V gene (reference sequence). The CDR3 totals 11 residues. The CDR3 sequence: CASSSRSEQYF. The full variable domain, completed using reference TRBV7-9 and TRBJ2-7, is DTGVSQNPRHKITKRGQNVTFRCDPISEHNRLYWYRQTLGQGPEFLTYFQNEAQLEKSRLLSDRFSAERPKGSFSTLEIQRTEQGDSAMYLCASSSRSEQYFGPGTRLTVT.

The chain's CDR3 is CATSDFEGLTFGNEQFF. This rearrangement joins TRBV15 to TRBJ2-1; TCRdb gives TRBD1 as the D gene, but with no DNA this cannot be confirmed. This CDR3 is built from 17 residues. In germline, CDR1 is LNHNV, CDR2 YYDKDF (reference sequence).

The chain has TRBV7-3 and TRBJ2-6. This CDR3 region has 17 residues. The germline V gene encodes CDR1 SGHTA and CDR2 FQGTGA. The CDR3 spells CASSLVGPHSGANVLTF.